The next 29 T cell receptor beta chains were all read from a single sample in a study of shared clonotypes between healthy human individuals. Assay used: immunoSEQ multiplex PCR; TCRdb lists only in-frame clones, some missing. Counted here are nearly 2 million clones, about 95% occurring once; the ten biggest clones make up around 1%. Naive CD8 isolation took CD45RO-negative cells positively selected for CCR7 and excluded terminally differentiated effector memory CD45RA+ cells. Sequencing was done on a sample of naive CD8+ T cells sorted from blood. The receptors here all came from a man aged 18-30 years in good health.

The V gene is TRBV30, the J gene TRBJ2-7, with D possibly TRBD1 on 6 matching bases. The CDR3 covers 13 residues. Trimming removed 6 bases from V and 5 bases from J, with 17 bases in between. Germline CDR1 and CDR2: GTSNPN and SVGIG (reference sequence). The CDR3 is CACPGHLANEQYF. The CDR3 nucleotides are TGTGCCTGTCCGGGACACCTTGCCAACGAGCAGTACTTC.

V is TRBV4-1 and J is TRBJ1-1; unclear D gene. The germline V and J ends were trimmed by 6 bases and 1 base, with 9 bases remaining between them. The CDR3 is made up of 13 amino acids. Germline lookup yields CDR1 MGHRA and CDR2 YSYEKL. The CDR3 bases are TGCGCCAGCAGAGCGCTGGGGAACACTGAAGCTTTCTTT. It encodes CASRALGNTEAFF.

CDR3 sequence: CASSFLVSNNEQFF. CDR3 nucleotide sequence: TGTGCCAGCAGCTTTCTAGTTTCCAACAATGAGCAGTTCTTC. The V gene is TRBV11-2, the J gene TRBJ2-1; D not certain. V shed 3 bases and J shed 5 bases, with 11 bases lying between them. The CDR3 length is 14 residues. Germline V gene data show CDR1 as SGHAT and CDR2 as FQNNGV.

The genes are TRBV28 and TRBJ1-6, with no clear D. V gave up 6 bases and J gave up 11 bases, with 17 bases separating them. This CDR3 is 14 amino acids long. The germline CDR1 and CDR2 sequences are MDHEN and SYDVKM. The CDR3 bases are TGTGCCAGCAGCCCGATTCCGGGGAGGACACCCCTCCACTTT. This translates into CASSPIPGRTPLHF.

The V call is TRBV19, the J call TRBJ1-2, with D perhaps TRBD1 (5 bases). Deletions cut 5 bases from V and 6 bases from J, with 19 bases between. CDR1 LNHDA and CDR2 SQIVND come from the germline V gene (reference sequence). The CDR3 spans 15 residues. The DNA of the CDR3 is TGTGCCAGTAGTTCCGTCGTGATGGGGCGCGATGGCTACACCTTC. Residues: CASSSVVMGRDGYTF.

Concerning this clone itself: Additional DNA sequences in this sample encode the identical CDR3. The chain combines TRBV2 with TRBJ2-1; no firm D call. From germline, CDR1 is SNHLY and CDR2 FYNNEI. Trimming removed 3 bases from V and 4 bases from J, with 4 bases in between. There are 12 residues in the CDR3. The CDR3 DNA is TGTGCCAGCAGTGATGGATACAATGAGCAGTTCTTC. It specifies CASSDGYNEQFF. Full variable domain (remainder filled in from reference TRBV2 and TRBJ2-1): EPEVTQTPSHQVTQMGQEVILRCVPISNHLYFYWYRQILGQKVEFLVSFYNNEISEKSEIFDDQFSVERPDGSNFTLKIRSTKLEDSAMYFCASSDGYNEQFFGPGTRLTVL.

The rearrangement links TRBV4-3 to TRBJ2-1, with TRBD2 identical over 9 bases. This CDR3 spans 17 amino acids. V shed 1 base and J 5 bases; nucleotides not matched to a gene: 9. The germline V gene has CDR1 LGHNA and CDR2 YSLEER. DNA for the CDR3: TGCGCCAGCAGCCAAGTTCGTAGCGGGAGTGGGCACAATGAGCAGTTCTTC. Translating it yields CASSQVRSGSGHNEQFF.

The chain joins TRBV28 to TRBJ1-2, with D perhaps matching TRBD1 (6 bases). V lost 7 bases to trimming and J lost 3 bases, with 18 bases between them. The CDR3 runs 15 residues. CDR1 is MDHEN and CDR2 is SYDVKM in the germline V gene. The CDR3 is CASNQQGLIYYGYTF. CDR3 in DNA: TGTGCCAGCAACCAACAGGGATTAATTTACTATGGCTACACCTTC.

V usage is TRBV27 and J usage is TRBJ2-4; TRBD2 is a possible D gene (5 bases). The V gene lost 0 bases and the J gene lost 2 bases, with 8 bases spanning the gap. This CDR3 spans 15 amino acids. CDR1 is MNHEY and CDR2 is SMNVEV in the germline V gene (reference sequence). The CDR3: CASSLSTMTKNIQYF. The CDR3 bases are TGTGCCAGCAGTTTATCGACTATGACCAAAAACATTCAGTACTTC.

V usage is TRBV2 and J usage is TRBJ2-1; D is undetermined. V gave up 9 bases and J gave up 0 bases, with 15 bases separating them. The length of the CDR3 is 15 residues. Germline assignment: CDR1 SNHLY and CDR2 FYNNEI. In DNA, the CDR3 is TGTGCCAGATCTGGAAACTCGAGCTCCTACAATGAGCAGTTCTTC. Translating gives CARSGNSSSYNEQFF.

The chain has TRBV28 and TRBJ2-7; 9 bases match TRBD1. The V gene end was trimmed by 11 bases and the J gene end by 2 bases; junction bases not matched to a gene: 7. The CDR3 spans 13 residues. The germline gives CDR1 MDHEN, CDR2 SYDVKM. The CDR3 DNA reads as TGTGCCGTTTCCAGGGACAGGGCCTACGAGCAGTACTTC. Translation: CAVSRDRAYEQYF.

This clone turned up a few times. The chain uses TRBV5-1 and TRBJ2-7; a possible D gene is TRBD1 (6 bases). The CDR3 totals 14 residues. The V end was cut by 4 bases, the J end by 6 bases, with 17 bases between. Germline CDR1 is SGHRS and CDR2 is YFSETQ. The chain's CDR3 is CASSRRDIPSEQYF. The CDR3 DNA sequence: TGCGCCAGCAGCCGACGGGACATTCCCTCCGAGCAGTACTTC.

This clone was observed once. The chain combines TRBV4-3 with TRBJ2-5, with D tentatively TRBD2 (5 bases). The CDR3 covers 15 residues. Looked up from germline, CDR1 is LGHNA and CDR2 is YSLEER. V was clipped by 4 bases and J by 1 base, with 13 bases between them. CDR3 sequence: CASSRLRQVQETQYF. The CDR3 DNA sequence: TGCGCCAGCAGCCGACTAAGACAAGTCCAAGAGACCCAGTACTTC.

The CDR3 DNA reads TGTGCCAGCAGTTCCCAAGCGGTGGGTAGGTACGAGCAGTACTTC. The encoded protein is CASSSQAVGRYEQYF. The chain carries TRBV27 and TRBJ2-7, with D possibly TRBD2 on 5 matching bases. The CDR3 consists of 15 residues. V shed 4 bases and J shed 4 bases, with 17 bases lying between them. CDR1 MNHEY and CDR2 SMNVEV come from the germline V gene (reference sequence).

The chain links TRBV28 to TRBJ1-6, with D uncertain. Germline V lookup: CDR1 MDHEN, CDR2 SYDVKM. The CDR3 spans 10 residues. The CDR3 DNA reads TGTGCGACCGGCTCCTCACCCCTCCACTTT. The encoded protein is CATGSSPLHF. Supplemented by reference TRBV28 and TRBJ1-6, the full variable domain reads DVKVTQSSRYLVKRTGEKVFLECVQDMDHENMFWYRQDPGLGLRLIYFSYDVKMKEKGDIPEGYSVSREKKERFSLILESASTNQTSMYLCATGSSPLHFGNGTRLTVT.

The chain recombines TRBV10-2 with TRBJ2-7; 10 bases are shared with TRBD1. V lost 2 bases to trimming and J lost 5 bases; unmatched junction nucleotides: 3. The CDR3 contains 14 residues. Germline CDR1 and CDR2: WSHSY and SAAADI. The CDR3 region has the DNA TGCGCCAGCAGTGAGGGGACAGGGGCCCACGAGCAGTACTTC. Amino acid sequence: CASSEGTGAHEQYF.

This sequence joins TRBV7-9 and TRBJ1-5, with 7 bases matching TRBD1. With V trimmed by 4 bases and J by 6 bases, 6 bases remained unmatched. The CDR3 covers 14 residues. Germline CDR1 SEHNR, CDR2 FQNEAQ (reference sequence). CDR3: CASSSTGEAQPQHF. The CDR3 DNA sequence: TGTGCCAGCAGCTCCACAGGGGAGGCTCAGCCCCAGCATTTT. Filled out from reference TRBV7-9 and TRBJ1-5, the complete variable domain reads DTGVSQNPRHKITKRGQNVTFRCDPISEHNRLYWYRQTLGQGPEFLTYFQNEAQLEKSRLLSDRFSAERPKGSFSTLEIQRTEQGDSAMYLCASSSTGEAQPQHFGDGTRLSIL.

This clone came up once. CDR3 protein: CACGTVPEAFF. CDR3 bases: TGTGCCTGCGGGACAGTCCCTGAAGCTTTCTTT. This sequence joins TRBV30 and TRBJ1-1, with 7 bases that match TRBD1. V gave up 6 bases and J gave up 6 bases; unmatched junction bases: 4. The CDR3 runs 11 residues. The germline CDR1 and CDR2 sequences are GTSNPN and SVGIG (reference sequence).

The chain combines TRBV11-3 with TRBJ2-7; D remains ambiguous. Germline V gene data show CDR1 as SGHNT and CDR2 as YENEEA. V lost 0 bases and J 6 bases, leaving 6 bases between the germline ends. This CDR3 spans 12 amino acids. CDR3 nucleotide sequence: TGTGCCAGCAGCTTAGACCTCGGCGAGCAGTACTTC. Translated, it gives CASSLDLGEQYF. Together with reference TRBV11-3 and TRBJ2-7, the CDR3 gives the full variable domain: EAGVVQSPRYKIIEKKQPVAFWCNPISGHNTLYWYLQNLGQGPELLIRYENEEAVDDSQLPKDRFSAERLKGVDSTLKIQPAELGDSAVYLCASSLDLGEQYFGPGTRLTVT.

For this clone: Different DNA sequences within this sample yield the same CDR3. The chain links TRBV5-6 to TRBJ2-1; D is unclear. Trimming pared 0 bases from V and 9 bases from J, leaving 4 bases between. Germline loops: CDR1 SGHDT, CDR2 YYEEEE. This CDR3 has 11 amino acids. DNA of the CDR3: TGTGCCAGCAGCTTGGTAGGTGAGCAGTTCTTC. This sequence encodes CASSLVGEQFF.

This chain uses TRBV5-4 with TRBJ2-3; the match to TRBD2 covers 11 bases. Looked up from germline, CDR1 is SGHNT and CDR2 is YYREEE (reference sequence). The CDR3 is 16 amino acids. V lost 4 bases, J lost 5 bases, and 9 bases stayed unmatched. DNA of the CDR3: TGTGCCAGCAGCGATAGCGGGAGGGCCTTTGAAGATACGCAGTATTTT. Translation: CASSDSGRAFEDTQYF.

The chain joins TRBV6-5 to TRBJ1-2; D may be TRBD1 (5 bases). The germline gives CDR1 MNHEY, CDR2 SVGAGI. CDR3 length: 14 amino acids. V was cut by 5 bases and J by 3 bases, with 13 bases left in between. The CDR3 DNA reads as TGTGCCAGCAGTCCCTCCGGGGACTACTATGGCTACACCTTC. It yields the protein CASSPSGDYYGYTF.

Note on this clone: Other DNA sequences in this sample translate to the same CDR3. The rearrangement joins TRBV13 to TRBJ1-5, with D possibly matching TRBD1 (6 bases). The CDR3 has 14 amino acids. CDR1 is PRHDT and CDR2 is FYEKMQ in the germline V gene (reference sequence). The V gene lost 3 bases and the J gene lost 3 bases, with 9 bases spanning the gap. As DNA, the CDR3 is TGTGCCAGCAGCTTTGGGGGGGCCAATCAGCCCCAGCATTTT. Encoded protein: CASSFGGANQPQHF.

On this clone: The junction shows a germline mismatch at one end, possibly a read error. The rearrangement uses TRBV2 and TRBJ2-5; D is undetermined. The CDR3 has 13 residues. Looked up from germline, CDR1 is SNHLY and CDR2 is FYNNEI. CDR3 loop: CASSEPNHETQYF. DNA of the CDR3: TGTGCCAGCAGTGAGCCCAACCACGAGACCCAGTACTTC.

A single count supports this clone. The J gene is TRBJ2-7, the V gene TRBV6-1; D unclear. Germline V gene data show CDR1 as MNHNS and CDR2 as SASEGT. The CDR3 totals 13 residues. V was shortened by 4 bases and J by 2 bases, with 9 bases between the two germline ends. The CDR3: CASSVVGTYEQYF. For the CDR3, the DNA is TGTGCCAGCAGTGTTGTTGGGACCTACGAGCAGTACTTC.

The chain combines TRBV7-6 with TRBJ2-3; a possible D gene is TRBD2 (6 bases). CDR3 length: 15 amino acids. The germline V gene has CDR1 SGHVS and CDR2 FNYEAQ. Trimming cost V 5 bases and J 0 bases, with 12 bases left between them. CDR3 in DNA: TGTGCCAGCAGCCTTAGCGGCCTCAGCACAGATACGCAGTATTTT. Amino acid sequence: CASSLSGLSTDTQYF. The whole variable domain, filled in from reference TRBV7-6 and TRBJ2-3, reads GAGVSQSPRYKVTKRGQDVALRCDPISGHVSLYWYRQALGQGPEFLTYFNYEAQQDKSGLPNDRFSAERPEGSISTLTIQRTEQRDSAMYRCASSLSGLSTDTQYFGPGTRLTVL.

This chain connects TRBV13 to TRBJ1-1, with D tentatively TRBD1 (6 bases). The CDR3 consists of 15 residues. Germline CDR1 PRHDT, CDR2 FYEKMQ (reference sequence). Between the trimmed V and J ends, which lost 3 bases and 1 base, there was a span of 12 bases. CDR3 sequence: CASSLNTGSNTEAFF. In DNA, the CDR3 is TGTGCCAGCAGCTTGAATACAGGGTCGAACACTGAAGCTTTCTTT.

The V and J genes are TRBV28 and TRBJ1-5; 7 bases line up with TRBD1. Germline-derived CDR1 and CDR2 are MDHEN and SYDVKM. This CDR3 region has 15 residues. V gave up 5 bases and J gave up 3 bases; unmatched junction bases: 7. CDR3 nucleotide sequence: TGTGCCAGCAGTGTAGGGACAGTCTTCAATCAGCCCCAGCATTTT. It codes for CASSVGTVFNQPQHF.

This chain joins TRBV7-2 and TRBJ2-7; 7 nucleotides line up with TRBD2. Germline lookup yields CDR1 SGHTA and CDR2 FQGNSA. V gave up 5 bases and J gave up 3 bases; unmatched junction bases: 10. There are 15 residues in the CDR3. CDR3 region: CASSLGWEGFYEQYF. CDR3 nucleotides: TGTGCCAGCAGCCTAGGGTGGGAGGGTTTCTACGAGCAGTACTTC.